This T cell receptor (beta chain) was sequenced for a study of T cell repertoires in cytomegalovirus infection. Whole-study context: CMV epitopes that were recently identified and HLA-C-restricted were used alongside well-studied HLA-B-restricted ones. Study-level points and caveats: HLA-C-restricted CMV clonotypes gave the most frequent clonotype in two of eight donors. CMV carriers with the relevant HLA were identified by cumulative public TCR beta family frequency.

Notes on this clonotype: What it binds is not known.

MiXCR, run by TCRdb on the reads, gives a single entry per CDR3 protein. The sample has roughly 500,000 distinct CDR3 sequences, 25% to 35% seen once. The clonotype originates from a human donor in good health (CMV status not recorded). Some clones in this sample may be carry-over from other donors' samples. The sample here was cultured PBMCs, taken from culture after CMV antigen stimulation.

The CDR3 sequence is CASSSRPTITLGSPLHF. The CDR3 nucleotides read TGTGCCAGCAGCTCACGACCCACGATAACTCTGGGGTCACCCCTCCACTTT. The V call is TRBV11-2, the J call TRBJ1-6; the D is unclear. Trimming cost V 4 bases and J 10 bases, with 23 bases left between them. The CDR3 is made up of 17 amino acids. From germline, CDR1 is SGHAT and CDR2 FQNNGV. Supplemented by reference TRBV11-2 and TRBJ1-6, the full variable domain reads EAGVAQSPRYKIIEKRQSVAFWCNPISGHATLYWYQQILGQGPKLLIQFQNNGVVDDSQLPKDRFSAERLKGVDSTLKIQPAKLEDSAVYLCASSSRPTITLGSPLHFGNGTRLTVT.